These 10 T cell receptor beta chains were sequenced from one sample in a study of T cell responses to AZD1222 COVID-19 vaccine. TCRdb's table, derived via immunoSEQ multiplex PCR, lists solely in-frame clones and lacks some. The sample records approximately 150,000 clones, around 91% being singletons. Material: peripheral blood, obtained 28 days after the second AZD1222 dose. These receptors were obtained from an adult who received the AZD1222 COVID-19 vaccine.

The chain joins TRBV28 to TRBJ1-5; tentative D call: TRBD1 (5 bases). The V and J ends lost 7 bases and 4 bases respectively, with 20 bases between them. There are 16 residues in the CDR3. Germline V lookup: CDR1 MDHEN, CDR2 SYDVKM. The CDR3 region is CASTTNENRFNQPQHF. In DNA, the CDR3 is TGTGCCAGCACCACAAACGAAAACAGGTTTAATCAGCCCCAGCATTTT.

V and J are TRBV9 and TRBJ2-3; D is unresolved. Trimming pared 3 bases from V and 1 base from J, leaving 12 bases between. Germline V gene data show CDR1 as SGDLS and CDR2 as YYNGEE. This CDR3 has 15 residues. This CDR3 is CASSAKSWGTDTQYF. For the CDR3, the DNA is TGTGCCAGCAGCGCGAAGTCGTGGGGCACAGATACGCAGTATTTT.

This clone has a single count. The J gene is TRBJ1-1, the V gene TRBV28; no definite D call. CDR1 and CDR2 (germline): MDHEN, SYDVKM. This CDR3 has 12 amino acids. Between the trimmed V and J ends, which lost 4 bases and 6 bases, there was a span of 9 bases. CDR3 in amino acids: CASSSRRPEAFF. CDR3 bases: TGTGCCAGCAGTTCCAGACGTCCTGAAGCTTTCTTT. The variable domain in full, with the rest retrieved from reference TRBV28 and TRBJ1-1, is DVKVTQSSRYLVKRTGEKVFLECVQDMDHENMFWYRQDPGLGLRLIYFSYDVKMKEKGDIPEGYSVSREKKERFSLILESASTNQTSMYLCASSSRRPEAFFGQGTRLTVV.

This chain connects TRBV11-2 to TRBJ1-2, with 10 bases aligning to TRBD1. The CDR3 extends over 16 amino acids. Germline trimming cut 3 bases from V and 1 base from J; bases unmatched to any gene: 5. In germline, CDR1 is SGHAT, CDR2 FQNNGV. The DNA for the CDR3 is TGTGCCAGCAGCTTCGGGACAGGGGCCCTTAACTATGGCTACACCTTC. Protein product: CASSFGTGALNYGYTF.

The rearrangement joins TRBV14 to TRBJ1-2, with a weak D call TRBD1 (5 bases). The CDR3 contains 14 residues. Trimming took off 3 bases at V and 2 bases at J, with 10 bases between the two ends. CDR1 and CDR2 from the germline V gene are SGHDN and FVKESK. The CDR3: CASSQGQQNYGYTF. For the CDR3, the DNA is TGTGCCAGCAGCCAGGGGCAACAGAACTATGGCTACACCTTC.

The chain is built from TRBV6-6 and TRBJ2-5, with D uncertain. The CDR3 covers 12 residues. V lost 7 bases, J lost 1 base, and 7 bases lay in between. Germline-derived CDR1 and CDR2 are MNHNY and SVGAGI (reference sequence). The CDR3 nucleotides are TGTGCCAGCACGTGGTCCCAAGAGACCCAGTACTTC. Protein product: CASTWSQETQYF.

This chain uses TRBV19 with TRBJ2-7; D gene ambiguous. Between the trimmed V and J ends, which lost 8 bases and 1 base, there was a span of 15 bases. The CDR3 spans 14 residues. CDR1 is LNHDA and CDR2 is SQIVND in the germline V gene (reference sequence). CDR3 in amino acids: CASSPRTSSYEQYF. The CDR3 coding sequence is TGTGCCAGTTCACCTCGGACCTCGTCCTACGAGCAGTACTTC.

On this clone itself: This likely comes from a read error, as the CDR3 has no conserved phenylalanine or tryptophan at its end. The limits of the CDR3 on the DNA are not certain, so only TCRdb's listed CDR3 is given. The V gene is TRBV2, the J gene TRBJ2-4; TRBD2 is taken as the D call from the table, unchecked against the DNA. In germline, CDR1 is SNHLY, CDR2 FYNNEI. The CDR3 is 12 residues long, counting both termini. CDR3 residues: CASRVAGGWGVV.

The chain joins TRBV28 to TRBJ2-1; possibly TRBD2 for D (6 bases). V lost 6 bases, J lost 12 bases, and 27 bases lay in between. Germline CDR1 MDHEN, CDR2 SYDVKM. The CDR3 spans 16 residues. This CDR3 is CASSHRPGLDRQGQFF. As DNA, the CDR3 is TGTGCCAGCAGCCACCGCCCGGGACTCGACCGTCAAGGGCAGTTCTTC.

The chain carries TRBV10-2 and TRBJ2-3; no definite D call. This CDR3 spans 14 amino acids. Germline loops: CDR1 WSHSY, CDR2 SAAADI. Trimming took 6 bases from V and 0 from J, leaving 10 bases between them. CDR3 protein: CASRTGLSTDTQYF. For the CDR3, the DNA is TGCGCCAGCAGAACGGGTCTAAGCACAGATACGCAGTATTTT.